This entry is about one T cell receptor (beta chain). Mismatch with germline at one junction end may stem from a read error. This sample stems from a study of OX40 agonist ivuxolimab in advanced cancers. Study in general: Dose-escalation patients had hepatocellular carcinoma, melanoma, renal cell or head and neck cancer.

The CDR3 length is 17 residues. Per germline, CDR1 SGHDN and CDR2 FVKESK. Some clones are missing from TCRdb's copy, which holds only in-frame ones; the method was immunoSEQ multiplex PCR. This table has about 53,000 clones, 84% appearing once. The sequencing here drew on CD4+ or CD8+ T cells sorted from blood, taken in a trial of the OX40 agonist ivuxolimab. The V and J genes are TRBV14 and TRBJ2-7, with TRBD1 matching 8 bases. The clonotype was recovered from an adult with an advanced solid tumor such as melanoma, head and neck, liver or kidney cancer. CDR3 sequence: CASSQDPRTGLSYEQYF. The CDR3 DNA follows: TGTGCCAGCAGTCAAGATCCCCGGACAGGGTTGTCCTACGAGCAGTACTTC. Together with reference TRBV14 and TRBJ2-7, the CDR3 gives the full variable domain: EAGVTQFPSHSVIEKGQTVTLRCDPISGHDNLYWYRRVMGKEIKFLLHFVKESKQDESGMPNNRFLAERTGGTYSTLKVQPAELEDSGVYFCASSQDPRTGLSYEQYFGPGTRLTVT.